This TCR beta chain was profiled in a study of shared clonotypes between healthy human individuals. The CDR3 runs 15 residues. V gave up 4 bases and J gave up 8 bases, with 18 bases separating them. CDR1 is MDHEN and CDR2 is SYDVKM in the germline V gene. To note about this clone: Its cognate antigen is unknown.

Whole-study results and caveats: A few donors had around 5.5% of their naive CD4 clonotypes in common.

Libraries were prepared by immunoSEQ multiplex PCR; TCRdb keeps only in-frame clonotypes and omits some of them. The table includes 650,000 to 800,000 clones, over 60% detected once. The specimen sequenced was memory CD4+ T cells sorted from blood. The subset here: CD45RA-negative fraction. The clonotype was recovered from a woman aged 25-40 years in good health. The chain employs TRBV28 and TRBJ1-3; TRBD1 is a possible D gene (5 bases). The CDR3 sequence: CASSSSGTAVDTIYF. The CDR3 nucleotides are TGTGCCAGCAGTTCGAGTGGGACCGCGGTGGACACCATATATTTT.